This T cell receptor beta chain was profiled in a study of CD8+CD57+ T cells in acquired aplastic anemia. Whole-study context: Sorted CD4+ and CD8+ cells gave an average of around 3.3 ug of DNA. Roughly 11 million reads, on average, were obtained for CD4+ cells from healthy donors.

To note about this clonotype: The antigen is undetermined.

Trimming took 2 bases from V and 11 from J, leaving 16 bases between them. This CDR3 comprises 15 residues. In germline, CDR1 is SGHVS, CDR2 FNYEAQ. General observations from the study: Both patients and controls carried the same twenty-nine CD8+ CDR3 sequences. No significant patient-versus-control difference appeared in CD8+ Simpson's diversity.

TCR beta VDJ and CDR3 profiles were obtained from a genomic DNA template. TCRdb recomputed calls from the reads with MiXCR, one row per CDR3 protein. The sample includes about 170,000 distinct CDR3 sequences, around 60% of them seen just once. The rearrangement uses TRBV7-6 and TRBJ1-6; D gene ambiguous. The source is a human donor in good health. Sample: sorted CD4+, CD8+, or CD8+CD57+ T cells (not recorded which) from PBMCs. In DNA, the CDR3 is TGTGCCAGCAGCTTAAACAGCGCATCCGGGACACCCCTCCACTTT. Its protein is CASSLNSASGTPLHF. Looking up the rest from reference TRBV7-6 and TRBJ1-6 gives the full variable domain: GAGVSQSPRYKVTKRGQDVALRCDPISGHVSLYWYRQALGQGPEFLTYFNYEAQQDKSGLPNDRFSAERPEGSISTLTIQRTEQRDSAMYRCASSLNSASGTPLHFGNGTRLTVT.